These T cell receptor beta chains were read from a single sample in a study of post-analysis software for immune sequencing data. MiXCR, run by TCRdb on the PCR reads, gives a single entry per CDR3 protein. The sample records about 540,000 distinct CDR3 sequences, 34% being singletons. The sequenced sample was blood. The receptor set was obtained from a girl aged 2-17 years with multiple sclerosis. Both conserved end residues are part of each CDR3. D genes are given only for firm matches. Some rows have no size entry. The others give once, few or many, or a class for an expanded clone.

CDR3: CSAMKPRRTNEKLFF
DNA: TGCAGTGCTATGAAACCTCGGAGAACTAATGAAAAACTGTTTTTT
V: TRBV20-1
D: -
size: once
J: TRBJ1-4
length: 15

CDR3: CASNPTLAGPYGYTF
DNA: TGTGCCAGCAACCCCACCCTGGCGGGACCGTATGGCTACACCTTC
V: TRBV12-3/TRBV12-4
D: -
size: -
J: TRBJ1-2
length: 15

CDR3: CSARSGFKNIQYF
DNA: TGCAGCGCTCGATCGGGGTTCAAAAACATTCAGTACTTC
V: TRBV29-1
D: -
size: -
J: TRBJ2-4
length: 13

CDR3: CASSQDLSGGVYGQFF
DNA: TGCGCCAGCAGCCAAGATCTTAGCGGGGGGGTCTATGGGCAGTTCTTC
V: TRBV4-1
D: TRBD2
size: few
J: TRBJ2-1
length: 16

CDR3: CASRFTVPMTGSEQFF
DNA: TGTGCCAGCAGATTCACGGTCCCTATGACAGGAAGTGAGCAGTTCTTC
V: TRBV28
D: -
size: -
J: TRBJ2-1
length: 16

CDR3: CASSLGFLTGTVNTEAFF
DNA: TGCGCCAGCAGCTTGGGGTTCCTCACCGGGACAGTGAACACTGAAGCTTTCTTT
V: TRBV5-1
D: TRBD1
size: -
J: TRBJ1-1
length: 18

CDR3: CATSRDSPFGSSNTEAFF
DNA: TGTGCCACCAGCAGAGATTCGCCGTTTGGCAGCTCGAACACTGAAGCTTTCTTT
V: TRBV15
D: -
size: -
J: TRBJ1-1
length: 18

CDR3: CATSDPPADNEQFF
DNA: TGTGCCACCAGTGATCCCCCCGCGGACAATGAGCAGTTCTTC
V: TRBV24-1
D: -
size: -
J: TRBJ2-1
length: 14

CDR3: CSAPGGQLSNYGYTF
DNA: TGCAGCGCCCCTGGGGGACAGCTTTCTAACTATGGCTACACCTTC
V: TRBV29-1
D: TRBD1
size: -
J: TRBJ1-2
length: 15

CDR3: CASSQDRKETQYF
DNA: TGTGCCAGCAGCCAGGACAGGAAAGAGACCCAGTACTTC
V: TRBV16
D: TRBD1
size: few
J: TRBJ2-5
length: 13

CDR3: CASSPDGGGTEAFF
DNA: TGTGCCAGTAGTCCCGATGGGGGGGGAACTGAAGCTTTCTTT
V: TRBV19
D: -
size: -
J: TRBJ1-1
length: 14

CDR3: CASIQDGRPYTF
DNA: TGTGCCAGCATTCAGGACGGCCGTCCCTACACCTTC
V: TRBV2
D: -
size: -
J: TRBJ1-2
length: 12

CDR3: CASSEPGGVEYGYTF
DNA: TGTGCCAGCAGTGAGCCCGGGGGGGTTGAATATGGCTACACCTTC
V: TRBV25-1
D: -
size: few
J: TRBJ1-2
length: 15

CDR3: CSAKLAEDNEQCF
DNA: TGCAGCGCAAAACTAGCGGAAGACAATGAGCAGTGCTTC
V: TRBV29-1
D: TRBD2
size: -
J: TRBJ2-1
length: 13

CDR3: CASREGRTDTQFF
DNA: TGCGCCAGCAGGGAAGGCCGCACAGATACGCAGTTTTTT
V: TRBV5-1
D: -
size: -
J: TRBJ2-3
length: 13

CDR3: CASSQGFSQPQHF
DNA: TGTGCCAGCAGTCAGGGGTTTTCTCAGCCCCAGCATTTT
V: TRBV3-1
D: -
size: few
J: TRBJ1-5
length: 13

CDR3: CASSPKGGGTPYEQYF
DNA: TGTGCCAGCAGCCCTAAAGGCGGGGGGACCCCGTACGAGCAGTACTTC
V: TRBV10-2
D: TRBD2
size: -
J: TRBJ2-7
length: 16

CDR3: CASSSGASYGYTF
DNA: TGTGCCAGCAGTTCCGGGGCGAGTTATGGCTACACCTTC
V: TRBV2
D: -
size: few
J: TRBJ1-2
length: 13

CDR3: CASSLTGGEQFF
DNA: TGTGCCAGCAGTCTTACAGGGGGTGAGCAGTTCTTC
V: TRBV12-3/TRBV12-4
D: TRBD1
size: many
J: TRBJ2-1
length: 12

CDR3: CSVEGSGFKNTEAFF
DNA: TGCAGCGTTGAAGGCTCGGGGTTCAAGAACACTGAAGCTTTCTTT
V: TRBV29-1
D: -
size: -
J: TRBJ1-1
length: 15

CDR3: CASSSTGFQETQYF
DNA: TGTGCCAGCAGCTCCACAGGATTCCAAGAGACCCAGTACTTC
V: TRBV7-3
D: -
size: few
J: TRBJ2-5
length: 14

CDR3: CATSDPTSGYEQYF
DNA: TGTGCCACCAGTGATCCTACTAGCGGATACGAGCAGTACTTC
V: TRBV24-1
D: TRBD2
size: -
J: TRBJ2-7
length: 14

CDR3: CSVEDPLGFDEQFF
DNA: TGCAGCGTTGAAGATCCCCTCGGGTTCGATGAGCAGTTCTTC
V: TRBV29-1
D: -
size: -
J: TRBJ2-1
length: 14

CDR3: CASSLAGTGGYSNYGYTF
DNA: TGTGCCAGCAGCTTGGCCGGGACAGGGGGATACTCTAACTATGGCTACACCTTC
V: TRBV5-5
D: TRBD1
size: few
J: TRBJ1-2
length: 18

CDR3: CASSGTPVDQETQYF
DNA: TGCGCCAGCAGTGGGACCCCGGTGGACCAAGAGACCCAGTACTTC
V: TRBV10-1
D: -
size: few
J: TRBJ2-5
length: 15

CDR3: CASSEIFRGRRDTQYF
DNA: TGTGCCAGCAGTGAAATCTTCAGGGGTCGCCGGGATACGCAGTATTTT
V: TRBV6-1
D: -
size: -
J: TRBJ2-3
length: 16

CDR3: CASSVGGSHDTQYF
DNA: TGTGCCAGCAGCGTAGGTGGGTCCCACGATACGCAGTATTTT
V: TRBV9
D: -
size: many
J: TRBJ2-3
length: 14

CDR3: CASSFRQGQTDTQYF
DNA: TGCGCCAGCAGCTTTCGACAGGGCCAGACTGATACGCAGTATTTT
V: TRBV5-1
D: TRBD1
size: -
J: TRBJ2-3
length: 15

CDR3: CAINLFGSGGAFNEQFF
DNA: TGTGCCATCAACCTATTCGGAAGCGGGGGGGCCTTCAATGAGCAGTTCTTC
V: TRBV10-3
D: TRBD2
size: -
J: TRBJ2-1
length: 17

CDR3: CSARATYEQYF
DNA: TGCAGTGCTAGGGCCACCTACGAGCAGTACTTC
V: TRBV20-1
D: -
size: -
J: TRBJ2-7
length: 11

CDR3: CASTGNKISGANVLTF
DNA: TGTGCCAGCACAGGGAATAAAATCTCTGGGGCCAACGTCCTGACTTTC
V: TRBV2
D: -
size: -
J: TRBJ2-6
length: 16

CDR3: CASSQDSGTSSYGYTF
DNA: TGTGCCAGCAGCCAAGATTCTGGGACGTCCTCCTATGGCTACACCTTC
V: TRBV3-1
D: -
size: few
J: TRBJ1-2
length: 16

CDR3: CASGPEPMNTEAFF
DNA: TGTGCTAGTGGTCCTGAACCTATGAACACCGAAGCTTTCTTT
V: TRBV12-5
D: -
size: -
J: TRBJ1-1
length: 14

CDR3: CGVDLGQVGGYTF
DNA: TGCGGCGTTGACCTCGGACAGGTTGGCGGCTACACCTTC
V: TRBV29-1
D: TRBD1
size: -
J: TRBJ1-2
length: 13

CDR3: CASSQERGPQETQYF
DNA: TGCGCCAGCAGCCAAGAGCGGGGGCCCCAAGAGACCCAGTACTTC
V: TRBV4-1
D: -
size: few
J: TRBJ2-5
length: 15